The sequence of this TCR beta chain was determined in a study of metastatic and nonmetastatic thyroid tumors. Study at large: The comparison covered peripheral blood and tumor or nodule tissue in malignant and benign thyroid patients.

Findings and caveats of the study: Significantly greater TCR beta diversity was reportedly found in malignant thyroid tumors than in benign nodules (in blood and tumor).

The germline V gene has CDR1 MDHEN and CDR2 SYDVKM. The CDR3 length is 16 residues. The V gene lost 6 bases and the J gene lost 4 bases, with 21 bases spanning the gap. Turning to this clone: Its antigen is as yet unknown.

Treatment of any kind had been given to no patient before thyroid surgery. Original processing methods: A classifier for distant metastasis in papillary thyroid cancer was constructed using CDR3 differences observed across clinicopathological groups. From the PCR reads, TCRdb re-called clones with MiXCR. The authors' filters were not applied to this entry. The table shows tens of thousands of clones, with 15% to 20% occurring only once. This receptor was taken from a male donor with papillary thyroid cancer or a benign thyroid nodule (not recorded which). Some clones in this sample may be carry-over from other donors' samples. The chain uses TRBV28 and TRBJ1-1; no clear D. The sequenced sample consisted of blood. CDR3 bases: TGTGCCAGCAGCCCAGAACGTGGGAGTTACACCACTGAAGCTTTCTTT. Its protein product is CASSPERGSYTTEAFF.